A selection of T cell receptor beta chains follows, all from one sample in a study of shared clonotypes between healthy human individuals. The protocol was immunoSEQ multiplex PCR, while the TCRdb copy is restricted to in-frame clones and leaves out a portion. This table holds about 450,000 clones, around 80% found once. Sequencing was performed on PBMCs. The source of these receptors is a woman aged 40 to 50 in good health. Some clones in this sample may be carry-over from other donors' samples. Both conserved end residues are part of each CDR3.

TRBV5-1	17	TRBJ2-2	CASSLEGTGVGTGELFF
TRBV4-2	15	TRBJ2-1	CASSQVAEDYNEQFF
TRBV7-7	13	TRBJ1-5	CASSLPGQRPQHF
TRBV28	15	TRBJ2-3	CASSPDLPHTDTQYF
TRBV5-1	14	TRBJ2-5	CASSLAPGPETQYF
TRBV6-4	15	TRBJ1-5	CASSETGDSNQPQHF
TRBV5-1	16	TRBJ2-5	CASSSGLAGGGETQYF
TRBV20-1	11	TRBJ1-1	CSARGNTEAFF
TRBV5-6	15	NA	CASSPEQGLLYEQYF
TRBV28	13	TRBJ2-7	CASRDRRPYEQYF
TRBV15	15	TRBJ2-3	CATSRRTGGIDTQYF
TRBV7-9	14	TRBJ2-7	CASSLAQGTYEQYF
TRBV9	18	TRBJ2-6	CASSVGYRVGSGANVLTF
TRBV7-9	13	TRBJ1-2	CASSLDTGSGYTF
TRBV27	15	TRBJ1-2	CASSTGQGIYLGYTF
TRBV18	16	TRBJ2-3	CASSLLQGAGIGTQYF
TRBV29-1	12	TRBJ2-2	CSVVPFAGEQFF
TRBV4-2	15	TRBJ2-1	CASSLGRDSYNEQFF
TRBV6-5	14	TRBJ1-2	CASSYSTGIAGYTF
TRBV5-1	16	TRBJ2-3	CASRSGTGASTDTQYF
TRBV5-1	13	TRBJ2-7	CASSEGQAYEQYF
TRBV27	14	TRBJ1-2	CASSGVGGPDGYTF
TRBV28	13	TRBJ2-1	CASIPRGAGRGFF
TRBV18	16	TRBJ1-1	CASSPAGALMNTEAFF
TRBV10-1	22	TRBJ2-6	CASKRVKGTDPGLRSGANVLTF
TRBV7-9	11	TRBJ2-7	CASSFSYEQYF
TRBV30	14	TRBJ2-2	CAWSKGQPTGELFF
TRBV6-5	12	TRBJ1-6	CATSSYNSPLHF
TRBV6-7	17	TRBJ2-2	CASSYPTNLANTGELFF
TRBV4-1	16	TRBJ2-1	CASSQDLAGIDNEQFF
TRBV5-4	15	TRBJ1-4	CASSWGAGANEKLFF
TRBV29-1	11	TRBJ1-4	CSVESREKLFF
TRBV4-1	20	TRBJ1-4	CASSPPPGQGYGTLLKKLFF
TRBV4-3	13	TRBJ2-7	CASSQEGSYEQYF
TRBV6-1	15	TRBJ1-4	CQQRGKGTDNEKLFF
TRBV1	18	TRBJ1-5	CTSSRVGRGLGSNQPQHF
TRBV4-2	16	TRBJ1-2	CASSQEGGPFFYGYTF
TRBV18	15	TRBJ2-1	CASSETGGSGNEQFF
TRBV5-1	15	TRBJ1-1	CASSLANSGDTEAFF
TRBV25-1	12	TRBJ1-1	CASSVQNTEAFF
TRBV7-8	13	TRBJ1-2	CASSLGRSYGYTF
TRBV16	15	TRBJ2-2	CASSLSTGQNGELFF
TRBV4-2	15	TRBJ2-5	CASSQRRGSGETQYF
TRBV7-2	13	TRBJ2-7	CASSKSAGPQRDF
TRBV5-1	13	TRBJ1-4	CASSLQENEKLFF
TRBV28	15	TRBJ1-5	CASCSVGGSNQPQHF
TRBV5-4	14	TRBJ2-4	CASSPGAAKNIQYF
TRBV6-6	13	TRBJ2-7	CASSYDRPYEQYF
TRBV7-9	16	TRBJ2-1	CASSLELGSVYNEQFF
TRBV11-2	14	TRBJ1-4	CASSQTGESEKLFF
TRBV11-1	14	TRBJ2-7	CASSLGQNSYEQYF
TRBV5-6	12	TRBJ2-1	CASSLGPYEQFF
TRBV27	15	TRBJ2-7	CASSTFMGEAYEQYF
TRBV7-2	18	TRBJ2-2	CASSFGLARARGTGELFF